This TCR beta chain was recovered during a study of cytomegalovirus exposure and HLA in healthy donors (dated by TCRdb to the late 2010s). Describing the broader study: An earlier analysis of approximately 640 of the donors reported about 250 Gb of sequence data and 117 million unique TCR beta sequences from around 200 million T cells. Approximately 300 gigabases of sequencing data and around 80 million unique TCR sequences made up an early release that covered some 640 HLA-typed donors. Among the roughly 370 genotyped donors, 81% belonged to the genetic ancestry cluster associated with self-reported Caucasian donors. The study was designed to test whether signatures of past pathogen exposure could be identified by cataloging public T cell receptors. The study used immunosequencing to profile the T cell repertoires of some 600 subjects and linked those repertoires to cytomegalovirus serostatus. Besides the first cohort of roughly 660 subjects, a separate validation cohort made up of some 110 different subjects was used. To predict cytomegalovirus infection status, the study brought together high-throughput TCR immunosequencing, statistical association of individual TCRs with disease status, and machine learning. A later analysis re-examined previously published TCR beta repertoires from 610 or so donors and added high-resolution HLA genotyping to investigate patterns of TCR occurrence. Rather than using new phenotypic data, the later analysis identified candidate immune exposures from TCR beta sequences and from how often those sequences occurred across donors. In an earlier analysis of 500 to 650 of the donors, high-throughput TCR beta sequencing was used to judge whether each TCR beta V gene segment behaved as functional or pseudogenic. Alongside the repertoire data, information on donor age, sex, ethnicity and CMV serostatus was compiled. Genome-wide SNP genotypes for about three fifths of the 666 donors were used in a later genetic analysis, which treated that subset as a discovery cohort. All discovery cohort repertoires had been generated on a single sequencing platform. HLA typing covered class I and class II loci at four-digit resolution. The number of typed donors differed by locus: roughly 620-640 for A, B, C, DRB1 and DQB1; about 520 for DQA1; roughly 600 for DPA1; and some 450 for DPB1. Because of strong linkage in the cohort, roughly five DR-DQ haplotypes were treated as single units for association and clustering. Across approximately 400 genotyped donors of the cohort, an average of roughly 230,000 unique TCR beta nucleotide sequences per donor were sequenced, and roughly a sixth of those sequences were non-productive.

Spanning cysteine to phenylalanine, the CDR3 consists of 14 amino acids. Only the CDR3 portion is preserved as DNA: 42 bases, with reading frame beginning at the first base. CDR1 and CDR2 were assigned from the germline V gene as MNHEY and SVGAGI. The cohort comprised fewer than 700 healthy bone marrow donors. At the time of sampling, every cohort member was nominally healthy, though immune exposures that went unrecorded were likely present. The donor tested CMV seronegative and was one of the 352 seronegative cohort members. A peripheral blood sample was collected from each donor, and TCR beta sequencing was performed on peripheral blood mononuclear cells. Genomic DNA was extracted from the blood cell samples with the Qiagen DNeasy Blood Extraction Kit. The investigation overall reported the following: The presence/absence analyses assumed that sequencing depth was roughly uniform across donors, and that assumption may not be true. A further reported finding was that TCR beta sequences accurately predicted the HLA-A and HLA-B alleles for most subjects in the first cohort. Because counts were too low, fewer than 20 rarely observed V segments, including chromosome 9 orphons, were excluded from the earlier analysis of around 640 of the donors. For the cohort, immune exposure information was limited to CMV serostatus. Because HLA typing was missing for some donors at each locus, association tests included only the typed subset. Compared with equally common non-associated chains, HLA-associated TCR beta chains in a later analysis were more clonally expanded and had lower generation probabilities. While some public TCRs were present in many individuals, most TCR sequences turned up only very rarely across donors. Correlated functional status among segregating V segments might reflect linkage disequilibrium, but an unknown experimental factor could not be ruled out. It was suggested by the authors that the approach could potentially be generalized to other disease states and immunological phenotypes. The study listed 150 to 200 TCR beta chains as associated with cytomegalovirus. A later analysis reported that several top co-occurrence clusters appeared linked to parvovirus B19, influenza, CMV and Epstein-Barr virus. In vitro tests confirmed that a few of the cytomegalovirus-associated TCR beta chains recognize cytomegalovirus antigens. Only TCR beta chains were sequenced in this cohort, and the absence of alpha or paired-chain data limited detectable features. A later analysis found that most CMV-associated TCR beta chains appeared HLA-restricted, with HLA associations seemingly driven largely by CMV exposure. In an earlier analysis of some 640 of the donors, most TCR beta V segments were observed in productive rearrangements about 90% or about 30% of the time, broadly matching IMGT annotations. A later genetic analysis associated a missense DCLRE1C variant with V-gene and J-gene trimming of TCR beta chains, and an independent cohort replicated the association. Specific HLA alleles were associated with 15,000 to 20,000 TCR beta sequences at a false discovery rate of 0.05 in a later analysis. When HLA alleles, especially DR and DQ, strongly co-occurred, attributing TCR associations to individual alleles was difficult. The sequencing pipeline was judged likely to have produced a cluster of highly shared sequence variants as a technical artifact. A later analysis found that TCR association rates varied across HLA loci, with DRB1 alleles showing the most associated TCRs and HLA-C alleles the fewest. Some IMGT-functional V segments, including TRBV6-2 and TRBV6-3, could not be told apart with the 87-base-pair reads, so those segments were excluded. In a later genetic analysis, fewer N-insertions in productive TCRs were reported among donors in an Asian-associated ancestry cluster than the roughly 640-donor mean. Cytomegalovirus status was reported to be diagnosed by the classifier with high specificity and sensitivity in both the original and validation cohorts.

In regard to this clone: The antigen it recognizes is unknown. No base quality information exists; no much larger clone differs at one position.

Libraries were prepared through the immunoSEQ multiplex PCR assay. The multiplex PCR relied on a mix of 60 forward primers for TCR Vbeta segments and 13 reverse primers for TCR Jbeta segments. The CDR3 region of rearranged TCR beta genes was amplified from genomic DNA with a multiplex PCR assay. The amplified TCR beta libraries were sequenced on the Illumina HiSeq System as 87-base-pair reads. Processing in the source paper ran as follows. In a later analysis, tens of millions of unique TCR beta chains were counted across the 500 to 850 repertoires, and around 10 million of these chains were shared by at least two donors. Raw reads were error-corrected and collapsed into unique sequences with a nearest-neighbor algorithm that merged closely related sequences to remove PCR and sequencing errors. CDR3 sequences were aligned to IMGT reference sequences to assign V, D and J gene segments. For a sequence to be retained, a match of at least six nucleotides was required to both a V gene segment and a J gene segment. Rearrangements were called productive when the CDR3 lacked stop codons and stayed in frame with V and J; all others were non-productive. Following IMGT convention, CDR3 was defined as the stretch from the second conserved V-encoded cysteine to the conserved J-encoded phenylalanine. The earlier analysis of some 600 of the donors excluded sequences that lacked an unambiguous match to a single V gene segment. An earlier analysis of about 590 of the donors classified V segments as functional when productive rearrangements were above 56.7% and as segregating when the standard deviation between donors was above 5%. To diagnose cytomegalovirus status from the catalog of TCR beta chain sequences, a statistical classification framework was built. In a later analysis, V and J genes were assigned by comparing TCR nucleotide sequences against IMGT/GENE-DB human TR gene sequences. A later analysis assigned CDR3 sequences and most-parsimonious VDJ recombination scenarios with the TCRdist pipeline. In a later analysis, each TCR beta chain was defined by its CDR3 amino acid sequence together with its V-gene family, and reads lacking a unique V-gene family were excluded. In a later analysis, fewer than 650 highly shared, low-generation-probability nucleotide sequences were removed to address suspected cross-contamination and a sequencing artifact. In a later analysis, a clonal expansion index was calculated for each public chain from normalized within-repertoire ranks of inferred template counts. In a later analysis, generation probabilities were computed with a VDJ recombination model fitted to out-of-frame rearrangements, and the resulting probabilities were checked against IGoR. In a later analysis, hypergeometric tests were used to score TCR-TCR, TCR-HLA and TCR-CMV co-occurrence, with a repertoire-size bias correction applied to TCR pairs. In a later analysis, false discovery rates were estimated by permuting HLA or CMV assignments 20 times. A later analysis grouped co-occurring TCRs with DBSCAN, adding TCRdist sequence similarity when clustering within HLA-allele-positive subsets. Repertoires with fewer than 30,000 or more than 120,000 public chains were left out of co-occurrence clustering, as were a few repertoires with anomalous nucleotide sharing. What TCRdb holds here is the immuneACCESS table cut down to in-frame rearrangements. Part of the clones is not present; checked against another copy, under half of the missing clones reflect an unresolved V gene, and the others are unexplained. V, J and clone size are taken as reported in that table, and D and trimming were inferred from the DNA itself. In this sample the table shows about 120,000 clones, 80% of which occur a single time. Around 1.3% of the sample comes from the top ten.

The TCR sequence derives from a female donor in good health and CMV-seronegative. The chain employs TRBV6-5 and TRBJ2-5; the D gene remains uncertain. The J call may be faulty, since TRBJ2-7 better matches the DNA end. The sample was PBMCs. In nucleotides, the sequence is TGTGCCAGCAGTTCACCACAGCCTTCCTACGAGCAGTACTTC. Its translation reads: CASSSPQPSYEQYF.